This is a list of T cell receptor beta chains from one sample in a study of blood T cell repertoires in COVID-19. Clones were read by immunoSEQ multiplex PCR, and TCRdb kept only the in-frame ones, dropping some. The sample holds some 77,000 clones, roughly nine tenths seen once. Sequenced: peripheral blood. The receptors shown here come from a man aged 25-45 years with acute or convalescent COVID-19. Each CDR3 is given with its conserved first and last residue. The order of the fields is V gene, D gene, J gene, clone size, CDR3 DNA, CDR3 protein. D genes are given only for firm matches. Clone size is shown for a subset of rows, as once, few, many or a class of expanded clone.

v_call: TRBV5-1; d_call: TRBD2; j_call: TRBJ2-1; clone_size: -; cdr3_nt: TGCGCCAGCCACCGGGATGTTAGCGGGGACGGCAATGAGCAGTTCTTC; cdr3_aa: CASHRDVSGDGNEQFF
v_call: TRBV6-5; d_call: TRBD1; j_call: TRBJ1-5; clone_size: -; cdr3_nt: TGTGCCAGCAGAGCCGGGACAGGGGTTAATCAGCCCCAGCATTTT; cdr3_aa: CASRAGTGVNQPQHF
v_call: TRBV2; d_call: -; j_call: TRBJ2-3; clone_size: -; cdr3_nt: TGTGCCAGCAATGGTAGATCAGATACGCAGTATTTT; cdr3_aa: CASNGRSDTQYF
v_call: TRBV7-9; d_call: -; j_call: TRBJ1-1; clone_size: -; cdr3_nt: TGTGCCAGCAGCTTAGTCTCGGGGATCGAAGCTTTCTTT; cdr3_aa: CASSLVSGIEAFF
v_call: TRBV27; d_call: -; j_call: TRBJ1-1; clone_size: medium-sized; cdr3_nt: TGTGCCAGCAAGCCCCTAAAGTGGAACACTGAAGCTTTCTTT; cdr3_aa: CASKPLKWNTEAFF
v_call: TRBV2; d_call: TRBD1; j_call: TRBJ1-6; clone_size: few; cdr3_nt: TGTGCCAGCAAATGGGAGACAGGGGGTACGACACCCCTCCACTTT; cdr3_aa: CASKWETGGTTPLHF
v_call: TRBV29-1; d_call: -; j_call: TRBJ2-2; clone_size: -; cdr3_nt: TGCAGCGTTTCAGTCAATATTGGCACCGGGGAGCTGTTTTTT; cdr3_aa: CSVSVNIGTGELFF
v_call: TRBV5-1; d_call: TRBD1; j_call: TRBJ1-4; clone_size: -; cdr3_nt: TGCGCCAGCTCCGACAGGGCAACTAATGAAAAACTGTTTTTT; cdr3_aa: CASSDRATNEKLFF
v_call: TRBV10-2; d_call: TRBD2; j_call: TRBJ2-7; clone_size: once; cdr3_nt: TGCGCCAGCAGATCTAGCGGGAGCCACGGGGAGCAGTACTTC; cdr3_aa: CASRSSGSHGEQYF
v_call: TRBV6-5; d_call: -; j_call: TRBJ2-7; clone_size: -; cdr3_nt: TGTGCCAGCAGTTACCGACGCCCTGAGGACGAGCAGTACTTC; cdr3_aa: CASSYRRPEDEQYF
v_call: TRBV25-1; d_call: -; j_call: TRBJ2-3; clone_size: -; cdr3_nt: TGTGCCAGCAGTGATTCGGGAGCGCAGTATTTT; cdr3_aa: CASSDSGAQYF
v_call: TRBV15; d_call: -; j_call: TRBJ1-5; clone_size: medium-sized; cdr3_nt: TGTGCCACCAGCAGCATCGGTGGAGAGGCCCAGCATTTT; cdr3_aa: CATSSIGGEAQHF
v_call: TRBV9; d_call: TRBD1; j_call: TRBJ1-1; clone_size: -; cdr3_nt: TGTGCCAGCAGCGGACAGGGATCGAACACTGAAGCTTTCTTT; cdr3_aa: CASSGQGSNTEAFF
v_call: TRBV5-4; d_call: TRBD1; j_call: TRBJ1-2; clone_size: once; cdr3_nt: TGTGCCAGCAGATCGACAGGGGGGAGGTTTGGCTACACCTTC; cdr3_aa: CASRSTGGRFGYTF
v_call: TRBV3-1/TRBV3-2; d_call: TRBD2; j_call: TRBJ2-3; clone_size: -; cdr3_nt: TGTGCCAGCAGCTTAGCCGGGACTAGCGGGGATACGCAGTATTTT; cdr3_aa: CASSLAGTSGDTQYF
v_call: TRBV7-2; d_call: TRBD1; j_call: TRBJ1-4; clone_size: -; cdr3_nt: TGTGCCAGCAGCTTAGCATCCTACAGGGGGCGGAATGAAAAACTGTTTTTT; cdr3_aa: CASSLASYRGRNEKLFF
v_call: TRBV5-4; d_call: -; j_call: TRBJ2-3; clone_size: -; cdr3_nt: TGTGCCAGCAGCTCCGCCCGGAGCTCAGATACGCAGTATTTT; cdr3_aa: CASSSARSSDTQYF
v_call: TRBV6-2/TRBV6-3; d_call: TRBD1; j_call: TRBJ2-2; clone_size: -; cdr3_nt: TGTGCCAGCAGCGACGCCGGGACAGGGTTGACCGGGGAGCTGTTTTTT; cdr3_aa: CASSDAGTGLTGELFF
v_call: TRBV9; d_call: -; j_call: TRBJ1-3; clone_size: -; cdr3_nt: TGTGCCAGCAGCGGGAATAGGGGCCCGTCTGGAAACACCATATATTTT; cdr3_aa: CASSGNRGPSGNTIYF
v_call: TRBV15; d_call: -; j_call: TRBJ2-2; clone_size: -; cdr3_nt: TGTGCCACCAGCAGAGATAAGATATTGGCCGCCGGGGAGCTGTTTTTT; cdr3_aa: CATSRDKILAAGELFF
v_call: TRBV9; d_call: TRBD2; j_call: TRBJ2-7; clone_size: few; cdr3_nt: TGTGCCAGCAGCGTGGGGGGAGGGGTTCCCTACGAGCAGTACTTC; cdr3_aa: CASSVGGGVPYEQYF
v_call: TRBV9; d_call: -; j_call: TRBJ2-6; clone_size: -; cdr3_nt: TGTGCCAGCAGCGTATACACGGGTCGCTCTGGGGCCAACGTCCTGACTTTC; cdr3_aa: CASSVYTGRSGANVLTF